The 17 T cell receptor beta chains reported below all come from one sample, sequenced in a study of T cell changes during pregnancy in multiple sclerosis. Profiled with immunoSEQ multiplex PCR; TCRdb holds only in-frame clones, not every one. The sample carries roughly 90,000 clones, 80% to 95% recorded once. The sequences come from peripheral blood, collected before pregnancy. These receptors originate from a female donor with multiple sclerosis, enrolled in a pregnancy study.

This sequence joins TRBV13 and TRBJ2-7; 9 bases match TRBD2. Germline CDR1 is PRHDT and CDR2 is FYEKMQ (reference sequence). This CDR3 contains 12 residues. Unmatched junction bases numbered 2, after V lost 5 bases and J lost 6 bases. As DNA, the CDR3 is TGTGCCAGCAGCGAGGGACTAGCCGAGCAGTACTTC. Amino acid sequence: CASSEGLAEQYF.

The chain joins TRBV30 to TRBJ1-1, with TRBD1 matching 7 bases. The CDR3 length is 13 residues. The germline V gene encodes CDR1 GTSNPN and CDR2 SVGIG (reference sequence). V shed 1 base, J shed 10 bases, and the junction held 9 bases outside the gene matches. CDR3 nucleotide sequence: TGTGCCTGGAGTGGGGCCACAGGGGTAGGAGCTTTCTTT. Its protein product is CAWSGATGVGAFF.

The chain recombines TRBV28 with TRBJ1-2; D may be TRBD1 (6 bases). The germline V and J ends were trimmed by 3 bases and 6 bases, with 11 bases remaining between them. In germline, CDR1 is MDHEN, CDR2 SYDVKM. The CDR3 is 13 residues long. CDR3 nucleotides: TGTGCCAGCAGTTTGGGGGGGCCCCATGGCTACACCTTC. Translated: CASSLGGPHGYTF.

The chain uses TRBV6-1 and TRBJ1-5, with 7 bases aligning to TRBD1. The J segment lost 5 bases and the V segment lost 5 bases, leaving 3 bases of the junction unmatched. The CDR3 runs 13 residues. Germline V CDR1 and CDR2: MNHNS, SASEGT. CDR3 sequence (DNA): TGTGCCAGCAGTACCGACAGGGATCAGCCCCAGCATTTT. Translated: CASSTDRDQPQHF.

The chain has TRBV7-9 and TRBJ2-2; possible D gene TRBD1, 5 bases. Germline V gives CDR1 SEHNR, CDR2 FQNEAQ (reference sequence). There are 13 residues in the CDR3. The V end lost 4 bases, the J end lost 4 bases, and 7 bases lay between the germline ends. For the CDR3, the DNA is TGTGCCAGCAGCTCCCAGGGCACCGGGGAGCTGTTTTTT. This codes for CASSSQGTGELFF.

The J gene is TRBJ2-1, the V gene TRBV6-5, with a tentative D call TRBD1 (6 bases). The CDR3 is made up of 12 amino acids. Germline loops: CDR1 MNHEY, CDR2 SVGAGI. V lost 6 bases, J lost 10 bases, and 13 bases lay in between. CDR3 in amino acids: CASSLSGEEQFF. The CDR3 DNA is TGTGCCAGCAGCCTCTCAGGGGAGGAGCAGTTCTTC.

The CDR3 nucleotides read TGTGCCAGCAGCCGATTGGGACAGGGAACTGAAGCTTTCTTT. This translates into CASSRLGQGTEAFF. The chain carries TRBV13 and TRBJ1-1, with TRBD1 identical over 9 bases. Trimming took 5 bases from V and 5 from J; bases not matched to a gene: 6. Germline CDR1 reads PRHDT; CDR2 reads FYEKMQ (reference sequence). The CDR3 length is 14 residues.

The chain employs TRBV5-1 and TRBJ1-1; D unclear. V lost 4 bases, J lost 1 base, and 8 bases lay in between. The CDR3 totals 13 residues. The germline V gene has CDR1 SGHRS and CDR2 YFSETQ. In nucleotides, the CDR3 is TGCGCCAGCAGCCCTCCCTGGAACACTGAAGCTTTCTTT. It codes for CASSPPWNTEAFF.

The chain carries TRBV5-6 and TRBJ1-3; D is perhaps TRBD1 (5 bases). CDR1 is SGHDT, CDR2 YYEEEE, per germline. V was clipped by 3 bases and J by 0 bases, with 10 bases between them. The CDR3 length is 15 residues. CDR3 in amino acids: CASSYLDSSGNTIYF. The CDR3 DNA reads TGTGCCAGCAGCTACTTAGACAGCTCTGGAAACACCATATATTTT.

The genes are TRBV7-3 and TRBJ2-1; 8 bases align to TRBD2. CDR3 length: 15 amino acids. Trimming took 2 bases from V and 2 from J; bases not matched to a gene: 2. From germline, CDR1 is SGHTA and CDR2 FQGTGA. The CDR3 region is CASSLFGGAYNEQFF. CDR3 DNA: TGTGCCAGCAGCTTATTCGGGGGGGCCTACAATGAGCAGTTCTTC.

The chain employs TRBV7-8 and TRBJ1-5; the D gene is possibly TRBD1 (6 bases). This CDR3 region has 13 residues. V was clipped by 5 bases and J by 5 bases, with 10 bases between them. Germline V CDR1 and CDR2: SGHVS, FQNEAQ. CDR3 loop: CASSSQGYQPQHF. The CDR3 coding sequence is TGTGCCAGCAGCAGTCAGGGGTATCAGCCCCAGCATTTT.

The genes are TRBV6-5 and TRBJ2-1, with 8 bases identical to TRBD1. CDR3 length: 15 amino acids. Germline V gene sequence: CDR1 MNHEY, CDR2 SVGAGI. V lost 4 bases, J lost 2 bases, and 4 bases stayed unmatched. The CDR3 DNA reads TGTGCCAGCAGTTTAACAGGGGGGCCCTACAATGAGCAGTTCTTC. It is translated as CASSLTGGPYNEQFF.

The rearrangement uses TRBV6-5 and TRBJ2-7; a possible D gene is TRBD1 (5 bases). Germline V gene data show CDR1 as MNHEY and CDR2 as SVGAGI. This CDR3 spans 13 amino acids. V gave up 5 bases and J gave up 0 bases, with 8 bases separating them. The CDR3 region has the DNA TGTGCCAGCAGTCAGACAGCCTCCTACGAGCAGTACTTC. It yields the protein CASSQTASYEQYF.

The CDR3 coding sequence is TGTGCCAGCAGCCCAAACTCCTACGAGCAGTACTTC. This gives the protein CASSPNSYEQYF. The chain couples TRBV5-4 to TRBJ2-7; D gene uncertain. With 4 bases removed from V and 0 bases from J, the gap between germline ends came to 5 bases. The germline V gene encodes CDR1 SGHNT and CDR2 YYREEE (reference sequence). This CDR3 comprises 12 residues.

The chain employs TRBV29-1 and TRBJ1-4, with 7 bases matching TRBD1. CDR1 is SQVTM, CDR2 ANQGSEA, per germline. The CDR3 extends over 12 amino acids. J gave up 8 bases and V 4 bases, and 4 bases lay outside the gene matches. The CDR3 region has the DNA TGCAGCGTTGCAGGGGGTGGGGAAAAACTGTTTTTT. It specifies CSVAGGGEKLFF.

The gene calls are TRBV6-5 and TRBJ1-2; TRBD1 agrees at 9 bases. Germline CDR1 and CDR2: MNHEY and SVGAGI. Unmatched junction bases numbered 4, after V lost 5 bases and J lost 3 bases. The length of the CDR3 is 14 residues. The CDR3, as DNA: TGTGCCAGCAGTACCAGGACAGGGGACTATGGCTACACCTTC. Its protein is CASSTRTGDYGYTF.

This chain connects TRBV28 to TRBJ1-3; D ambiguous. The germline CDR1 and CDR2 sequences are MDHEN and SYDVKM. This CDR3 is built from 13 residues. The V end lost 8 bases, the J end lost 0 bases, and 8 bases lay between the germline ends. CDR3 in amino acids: CASLPDSGNTIYF. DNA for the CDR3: TGTGCCAGCTTGCCAGACTCTGGAAACACCATATATTTT.